A single sample is the source of the 18 T cell receptor beta chains below, sequenced in a study of T cells in Graves' hyperthyroidism and ophthalmopathy. Researchers amplified the TCR beta CDR3 regions from RNA transcripts. A first-round RT-PCR of the TCR CDR3 used the HTBI primer set. TCRdb re-analysed the multiplex PCR reads in MiXCR, keeping a single row per CDR3 protein. Among about 480,000 distinct CDR3 sequences, around a quarter were seen once, and the ten largest hold about 11%. The sample comprised blood. These receptors all come from a woman in her thirties with Graves' ophthalmopathy.

This clonotype was detected many times. V usage is TRBV10-3 and J usage is TRBJ2-5; the D call may be TRBD1 or TRBD2 (5 bases each). The CDR3 is made up of 14 amino acids. The germline V and J ends were trimmed by 3 bases and 2 bases, with 10 bases remaining between them. Germline V gene sequence: CDR1 ENHRY, CDR2 SYGVKD. CDR3 bases: TGTGCCATCAGTGACCGGGACCAGCAAGAGACCCAGTACTTC. It yields the protein CAISDRDQQETQYF.

This clonotype appeared many times. The V call is TRBV28, the J call TRBJ1-1; 7 positions agree with TRBD1. This CDR3 region has 15 residues. Germline loops: CDR1 MDHEN, CDR2 SYDVKM. Trimming removed 5 bases from V and 2 bases from J; junction bases left unmatched: 8. The CDR3, as DNA: TGTGCCAGCAGTACCACTTGGACAGGAAACACTGAAGCTTTCTTT. It specifies CASSTTWTGNTEAFF.

This clonotype was seen repeatedly, ten times or more. This chain connects TRBV20-1 to TRBJ1-2; D possibly corresponds to TRBD1 (6 bases). Germline-derived CDR1 and CDR2 are DFQATT and SNEGSKA (reference sequence). CDR3 size: 12 residues. V shed 0 bases and J shed 7 bases, with 9 bases lying between them. CDR3 residues: CSAREQGGGYTF. The CDR3 DNA reads as TGCAGTGCTAGAGAACAAGGGGGTGGCTACACCTTC.

Ten or more counts support this clonotype. The chain joins TRBV7-9 to TRBJ1-2; the D is unclear. In germline, CDR1 is SEHNR, CDR2 FQNEAQ (reference sequence). V dropped 5 bases and J dropped 6 bases, with 16 bases sitting between them. The CDR3 has 14 amino acids. In nucleotides, the CDR3 is TGTGCCAGCAGCCCCGTACTTAATGCGGATGGCTACACCTTC. It is translated as CASSPVLNADGYTF.

This clonotype was picked up a small number of times. This chain uses TRBV18 with TRBJ2-5; weak D call: TRBD2 (5 bases). Trimming stripped 0 bases from V and 1 base from J, with 9 bases between. The CDR3 spans 15 residues. CDR1 KGHSH and CDR2 LQKENI come from the germline V gene. CDR3: CASSPPTGIQETQYF. As DNA, the CDR3 is TGTGCCAGCTCACCACCGACGGGAATCCAAGAGACCCAGTACTTC.

Comment on this clonotype: The CDR3 ends on some other residue instead of the conserved phenylalanine or tryptophan, so this is likely a read error. It is unclear where the CDR3 begins or ends on the DNA, so no DNA is shown, and the CDR3 is as TCRdb lists it. This rearrangement joins TRBV7-2 to TRBJ1-1; no check of the table's D call, TRBD1, against the DNA was made. Germline values: CDR1 SGHTA, CDR2 FQGNSA. The CDR3 is 15 amino acids in total, end residues counted. The CDR3 protein is CASRPQAGTNTEARY.

A remark on this clonotype: Just one base apart from a much larger clone, this may be a read error. This chain joins TRBV19 and TRBJ2-7; 8 nucleotides align to TRBD1. The length of the CDR3 is 14 residues. Germline loops: CDR1 LNHDA, CDR2 SQIVND (reference sequence). Unmatched junction bases numbered 3, after V lost 3 bases and J lost 2 bases. The DNA of the CDR3 is TGTGCCAGTAGTATCCGGGACAGGCCCTACGAGCAGTACTTC. It yields the protein CASSIRDRPYEQYF.

The sample holds many counts of this clonotype. The V and J genes are TRBV2 and TRBJ1-1, with 9 bases that match TRBD1. Germline loops: CDR1 SNHLY, CDR2 FYNNEI. V lost 3 bases, J lost 5 bases, and 10 bases stayed unmatched. This CDR3 is 16 amino acids long. CDR3 bases: TGTGCCAGCAGTGAGGGGACAGGGCGGGGAGGGACTGAAGCTTTCTTT. Its protein is CASSEGTGRGGTEAFF.

This clonotype occurred once. The chain has TRBV20-1 and TRBJ1-5, with 9 bases matching TRBD1. CDR3 length equals 15 residues. CDR1 DFQATT and CDR2 SNEGSKA come from the germline V gene (reference sequence). The J segment lost 2 bases and the V segment lost 3 bases, leaving 5 bases of the junction unmatched. The CDR3 DNA reads as TGCAGTGCTAGGGAAGGACAGGGGCGCAATCAGCCCCAGCATTTT. Translation: CSAREGQGRNQPQHF.

The chain recombines TRBV5-1 with TRBJ1-1, with D tentatively TRBD1 (5 bases). This CDR3 has 13 amino acids. Germline V lookup: CDR1 SGHRS, CDR2 YFSETQ. V was pared by 5 bases and J by 6 bases, with 14 bases between. CDR3 protein: CASRIMGGAEAFF. For the CDR3, the DNA is TGCGCCAGCAGGATCATGGGGGGGGCTGAAGCTTTCTTT.

This rearrangement joins TRBV29-1 to TRBJ1-2, with a weak D call TRBD1 (5 bases). This CDR3 contains 14 residues. The V end lost 5 bases, the J end lost 1 base, and 14 bases lay between the germline ends. CDR1 and CDR2 (germline): SQVTM, ANQGSEA. In nucleotides, the CDR3 is TGCAGCGTTCGGTGGGGCTCGGGTAACTATGGCTACACCTTC. It codes for CSVRWGSGNYGYTF.

This clonotype was counted many times. This chain uses TRBV29-1 with TRBJ2-5; D is perhaps TRBD1 or TRBD2 (6 bases each). The CDR3 extends over 11 amino acids. Germline V gene sequence: CDR1 SQVTM, CDR2 ANQGSEA. V lost 4 bases, J lost 7 bases, and 10 bases lay in between. The CDR3 nucleotides are TGCAGCGTTGGGACAGCGGGGACCCAGTACTTC. It yields the protein CSVGTAGTQYF.

This clonotype was found a few times. V gene TRBV10-3 combines with J gene TRBJ2-5; 7 bases match TRBD1. Germline V gene sequence: CDR1 ENHRY, CDR2 SYGVKD. The V segment lost 3 bases and the J segment 4 bases; nucleotides outside the gene matches: 5. The CDR3 runs to 14 residues. DNA for the CDR3: TGTGCCATCAGTGAAGGGGGCCGGCCAGAGACCCAGTACTTC. Amino acid sequence: CAISEGGRPETQYF.

The V gene is TRBV12-3 or TRBV12-4, the J gene TRBJ1-2; TRBD1 matches at 7 bases. V was clipped by 7 bases and J by 5 bases; unmatched bases: 10. CDR3 length: 14 residues. In nucleotides, the CDR3 is TGTGCCAGCACTCTCCAGGGGGGGTCGTATGGCTACACCTTC. Protein: CASTLQGGSYGYTF.

The chain combines TRBV6-5 with TRBJ1-2, with 7 bases fitting TRBD1. The CDR3 runs to 12 residues. Germline V gene sequence: CDR1 MNHEY, CDR2 SVGAGI. V dropped 2 bases and J dropped 8; count of bases not matched to a gene: 2. The CDR3 bases are TGTGCCAGCAGTTACCCACAGGGGGGCTACACCTTC. Its translation: CASSYPQGGYTF.

The J gene is TRBJ2-7, the V gene TRBV7-9, with TRBD2 matching over 8 bases. The CDR3 contains 15 residues. Germline V gives CDR1 SEHNR, CDR2 FQNEAQ (reference sequence). The V gene end was trimmed by 2 bases and the J gene end by 3 bases; junction bases not matched to a gene: 6. CDR3 DNA: TGTGCCAGCAGCTTATCGAGTAGCGGGGACTACGAGCAGTACTTC. Amino acids: CASSLSSSGDYEQYF. The variable domain in full, completed from reference TRBV7-9 and TRBJ2-7, reads DTGVSQNPRHKITKRGQNVTFRCDPISEHNRLYWYRQTLGQGPEFLTYFQNEAQLEKSRLLSDRFSAERPKGSFSTLEIQRTEQGDSAMYLCASSLSSSGDYEQYFGPGTRLTVT.

In this sample, this clonotype turned up many times. The junction departs from the called germline gene at one end, perhaps through a read error. The chain uses TRBV6-5 and TRBJ1-3; D is unresolved. This CDR3 contains 15 residues. Germline V gene lookup returns CDR1 MNHEY and CDR2 SVGAGI. This CDR3 is CAISSGVSSGNTIYF. The DNA for the CDR3 is TGTGCCATCAGTTCTGGAGTGAGCTCTGGAAACACCATATATTTT.

This clonotype was seen many times. V usage is TRBV6-1 and J usage is TRBJ1-5, with D possibly TRBD1 on 5 matching bases. This CDR3 is 15 amino acids long. Trimming removed 6 bases from V and 2 bases from J, with 14 bases in between. Per the germline V gene, CDR1 is MNHNS and CDR2 is SASEGT. CDR3 in amino acids: CASREEPGRNQPQHF. The CDR3 coding sequence is TGTGCCAGCAGGGAGGAACCAGGGCGCAATCAGCCCCAGCATTTT.